This T cell receptor (beta chain) came from a study of T cells after yellow fever vaccination (dated by TCRdb to the late 2010s). For the study in its entirety: Libraries from fractions with low cell numbers were prepared with the SMART-Seq v4 Ultra Low Input RNA kit. To track T-cell clones before and after primary and booster YFV17D yellow fever vaccination, bulk TCR alpha and beta repertoires were sequenced longitudinally. Two healthy male donors, one aged 18 to 29 and one aged 30 to 40 years, made up the cohort. Blood was drawn at multiple timepoints before and after primary and secondary immunization, with bulk PBMC replicates and cell subsets isolated. Broader findings and caveats from the paper: Compared with the primary T-cell response, the secondary T-cell response was weaker but faster, peaking on day 5 rather than day 15. Most clones expanded after primary vaccination (roughly 96% of CD4 and 88% of CD8) were re-detected after the booster, suggesting that broad memory maintenance occurred. FACS-sorted repertoires could contain abundant contaminating clonotypes from the bulk population, so computational filtering was required. Because only a couple of donors were included in the study, the extent to which the findings can be generalized is limited. A small fraction of clonotypes appeared in both the CD4 and CD8 compartments, likely as a result of convergent recombination.

The treatment or condition label of this sample denotes: live attenuated yellow fever vaccine strain. A standard Ficoll-Paque protocol was used to isolate PBMCs from peripheral blood. CD4 and CD8 T-cell fractions were isolated with Dynabeads CD4 and CD8 positive selection kits. RNA was extracted with TriZol from bulk PBMCs, CD4 and CD8 fractions, and dextramer-positive and dextramer-negative fractions. TCR cDNA was synthesized by 5'RACE template switching, through which a universal primer site and unique molecular identifiers were introduced. Priming of cDNA synthesis was performed from both the TCR alpha and TCR beta constant segments. Library amplification used two PCR steps, and the second PCR step added sample barcodes and sequencing adapters. Sequencing of libraries was performed on Illumina HiSeq 2500 (2x100 bp) or NovaSeq (2x150 bp). In the source study's methods: MIGEC was used to demultiplex reads and collapse the reads into UMI consensus sequences, and MiXCR was used for V(D)J alignment. Vaccine-responding clonotypes were identified with edgeR using replicate PBMC samples, with FDR below 0.01 and a log2 fold change above 5 up to day 15 being required. CD4 or CD8 identity was assigned to each bulk clonotype according to whether the clonotype was present at higher abundance in the sequenced CD4 repertoire or the sequenced CD8 repertoire. TCRdb reran the public reads through fastp at Q25 and MiXCR, keeping productive beta chains. Rows are combined by CDR3 protein, so each entry shows the most common genes and DNA. In this record, the V and J calls reflect TCRdb's handling and not the investigators' own analysis. Recorded for this sample are over 45,000 distinct CDR3 sequences; more than 5.5% of them occurred a single time. The top ten constitute around 44% of the sample.

Turning to this clonotype: Its antigen remains undetermined. Nothing much larger sits one base from this clone, and base qualities are not available.

From cysteine to phenylalanine, the CDR3 is 15 amino acids long. The kept DNA is CDR3 alone, 45 bases in frame from the first base. V is clipped by 6 bases and J by 1 base, and the sequence between their germline boundaries is 15 bases long. According to the germline V gene (reference sequence), CDR1 reads LNHNV and CDR2 reads YYDKDF. The receptor was derived from a man between 18 and 35 years old who received the YFV17D yellow fever vaccine. The chain couples TRBV15 to TRBJ1-1; the D gene cannot be named for sure. Sequenced here: CD8+ T cells sorted from PBMCs, sampled on the day of the first yellow fever vaccination. The DNA sequence is given as TGTGCCACCAGGGAAACCAAGATTAAGAACACTGAAGCTTTCTTT. Translation gives CATRETKIKNTEAFF.